Ten or more counts support the clone carrying this TCR beta chain. Its antigen is unidentified. These data belong to a study of T cells in Graves' hyperthyroidism and ophthalmopathy. Study results and caveats: Most expanded thyroid clonotypes above 0.001 also appeared in blood.

Using around 10 ml of fresh peripheral blood, PBMCs were prepared. Template material for amplifying TCR beta CDR3 regions consisted of RNA transcripts. With the HTBI primer set, the TCR CDR3 went through a first round of RT-PCR. TCRdb analysed the multiplex PCR reads with MiXCR anew, one entry per CDR3 protein. Of hundreds of thousands of distinct CDR3 sequences detected, 16% appear once; the ten largest clones hold around 18%. This clonotype was sampled from a woman aged 18-30 years with Graves' hyperthyroidism. The sample was blood.

CDR3 protein: CASRDPGLAGGSVEQYF. The CDR3 DNA reads TGTGCCAGCAGAGACCCGGGACTAGCGGGAGGAAGCGTCGAGCAGTACTTC. The V gene is TRBV28, the J gene TRBJ2-7; the match to TRBD2 covers 15 bases. There are 17 residues in the CDR3. The germline CDR1 and CDR2 sequences are MDHEN and SYDVKM. The V segment lost 6 bases and the J segment 6 bases; nucleotides outside the gene matches: 12.